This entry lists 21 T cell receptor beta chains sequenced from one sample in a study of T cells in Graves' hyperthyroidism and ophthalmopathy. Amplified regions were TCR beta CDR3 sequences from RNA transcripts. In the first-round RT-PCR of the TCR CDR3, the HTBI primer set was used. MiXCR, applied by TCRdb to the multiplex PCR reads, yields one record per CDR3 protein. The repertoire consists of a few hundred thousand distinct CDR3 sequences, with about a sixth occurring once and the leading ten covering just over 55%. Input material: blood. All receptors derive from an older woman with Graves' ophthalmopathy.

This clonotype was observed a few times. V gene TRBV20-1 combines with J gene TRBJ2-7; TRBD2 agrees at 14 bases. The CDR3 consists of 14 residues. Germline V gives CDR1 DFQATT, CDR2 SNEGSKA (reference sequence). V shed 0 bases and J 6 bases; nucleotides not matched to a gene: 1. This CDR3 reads CSAREGLAGAEQYF. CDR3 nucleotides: TGCAGTGCTAGAGAGGGACTAGCGGGAGCCGAGCAGTACTTC.

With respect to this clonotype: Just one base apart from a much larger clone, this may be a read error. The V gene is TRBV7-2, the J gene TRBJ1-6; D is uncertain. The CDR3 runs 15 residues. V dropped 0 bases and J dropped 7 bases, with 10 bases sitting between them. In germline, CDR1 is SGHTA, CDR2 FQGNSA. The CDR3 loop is CASSLARVLNSPLHF. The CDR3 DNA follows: TGTGCCAGCAGCTTAGCGAGGGTCCTGAATTCACCCCTCCACTTT.

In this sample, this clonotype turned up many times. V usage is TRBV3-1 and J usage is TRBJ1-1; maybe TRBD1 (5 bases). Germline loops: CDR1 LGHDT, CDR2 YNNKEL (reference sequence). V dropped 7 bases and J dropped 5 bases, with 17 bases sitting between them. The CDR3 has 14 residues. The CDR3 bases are TGTGCCAGCACGAGGGACCGGCGGGGGACTGAAGCTTTCTTT. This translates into CASTRDRRGTEAFF.

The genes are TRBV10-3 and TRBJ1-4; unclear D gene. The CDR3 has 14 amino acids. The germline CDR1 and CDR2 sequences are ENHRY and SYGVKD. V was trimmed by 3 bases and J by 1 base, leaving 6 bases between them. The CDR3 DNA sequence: TGTGCCATCAGTGACCAGGAAACTAATGAAAAACTGTTTTTT. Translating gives CAISDQETNEKLFF.

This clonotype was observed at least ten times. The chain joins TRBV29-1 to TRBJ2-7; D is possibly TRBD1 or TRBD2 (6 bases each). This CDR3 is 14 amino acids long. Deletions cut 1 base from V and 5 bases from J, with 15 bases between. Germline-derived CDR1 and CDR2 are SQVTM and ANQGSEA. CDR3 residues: CSVEGTAGADEQYF. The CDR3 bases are TGCAGCGTTGAAGGGACAGCGGGCGCGGACGAGCAGTACTTC.

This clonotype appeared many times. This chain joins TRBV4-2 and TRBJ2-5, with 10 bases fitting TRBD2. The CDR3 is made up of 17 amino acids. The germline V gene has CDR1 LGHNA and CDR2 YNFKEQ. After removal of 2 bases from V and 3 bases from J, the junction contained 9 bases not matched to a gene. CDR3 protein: CASSQSRFLAGEETQYF. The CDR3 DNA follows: TGTGCCAGCAGCCAATCTCGGTTTCTAGCGGGGGAAGAGACCCAGTACTTC.

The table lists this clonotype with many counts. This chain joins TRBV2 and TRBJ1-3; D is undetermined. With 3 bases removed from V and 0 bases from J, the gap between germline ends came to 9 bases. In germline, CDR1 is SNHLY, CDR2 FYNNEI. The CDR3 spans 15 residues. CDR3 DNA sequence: TGTGCCAGCAGTGACAGAGAGAGCTCTGGAAACACCATATATTTT. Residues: CASSDRESSGNTIYF. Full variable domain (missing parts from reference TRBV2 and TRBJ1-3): EPEVTQTPSHQVTQMGQEVILRCVPISNHLYFYWYRQILGQKVEFLVSFYNNEISEKSEIFDDQFSVERPDGSNFTLKIRSTKLEDSAMYFCASSDRESSGNTIYFGEGSWLTVV.

CDR3 DNA sequence: TGTGCCAGCAGCTTAGAGGAAGAACTGTTTTTT. It translates to CASSLEEELFF. The chain has TRBV11-2 and TRBJ1-4, with D uncertain. The CDR3 has 11 residues. V was cut by 0 bases and J by 12 bases, with 5 bases left in between. The germline V gene encodes CDR1 SGHAT and CDR2 FQNNGV.

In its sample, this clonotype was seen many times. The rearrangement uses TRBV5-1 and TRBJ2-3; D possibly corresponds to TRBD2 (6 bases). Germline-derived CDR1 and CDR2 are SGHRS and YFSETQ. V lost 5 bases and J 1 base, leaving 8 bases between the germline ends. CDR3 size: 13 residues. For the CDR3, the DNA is TGCGCCAGCAGGCCTAGCGGCACAGATACGCAGTATTTT. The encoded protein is CASRPSGTDTQYF.

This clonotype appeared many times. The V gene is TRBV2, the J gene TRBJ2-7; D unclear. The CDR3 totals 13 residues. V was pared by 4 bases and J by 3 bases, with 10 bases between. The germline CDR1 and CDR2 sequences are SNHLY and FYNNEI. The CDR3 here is CASSGVGDYEQYF. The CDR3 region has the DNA TGTGCCAGCAGTGGAGTCGGTGACTACGAGCAGTACTTC.

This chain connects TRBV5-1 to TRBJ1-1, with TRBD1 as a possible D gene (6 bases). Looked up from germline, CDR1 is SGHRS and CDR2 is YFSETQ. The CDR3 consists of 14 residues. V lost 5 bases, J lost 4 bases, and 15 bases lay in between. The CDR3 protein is CASSPTTGLTEAFF. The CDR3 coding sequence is TGCGCCAGCAGTCCTACGACAGGCCTCACTGAAGCTTTCTTT.

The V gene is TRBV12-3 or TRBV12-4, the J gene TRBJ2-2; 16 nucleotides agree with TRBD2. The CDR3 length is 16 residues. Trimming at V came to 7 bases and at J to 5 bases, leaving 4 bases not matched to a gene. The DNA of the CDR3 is TGTGCCAGCACCGGGACTAGCGGGAGGGCAACCGGGGAGCTGTTTTTT. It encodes CASTGTSGRATGELFF.

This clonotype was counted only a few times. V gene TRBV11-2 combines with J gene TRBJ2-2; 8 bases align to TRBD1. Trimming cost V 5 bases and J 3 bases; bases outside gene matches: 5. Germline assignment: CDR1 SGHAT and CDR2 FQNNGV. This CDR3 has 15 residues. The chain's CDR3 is CASSRRTGYTGELFF. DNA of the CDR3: TGTGCCAGCAGCCGACGGACAGGGTACACCGGGGAGCTGTTTTTT.

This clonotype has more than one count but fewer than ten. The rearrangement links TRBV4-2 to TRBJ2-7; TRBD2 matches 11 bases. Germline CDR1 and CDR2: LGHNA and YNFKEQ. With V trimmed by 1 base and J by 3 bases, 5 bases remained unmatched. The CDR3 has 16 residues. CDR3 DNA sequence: TGTGCCAGCAGCCAAGGACCCGGGACTAGCGGCTACGAGCAGTACTTC. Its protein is CASSQGPGTSGYEQYF.

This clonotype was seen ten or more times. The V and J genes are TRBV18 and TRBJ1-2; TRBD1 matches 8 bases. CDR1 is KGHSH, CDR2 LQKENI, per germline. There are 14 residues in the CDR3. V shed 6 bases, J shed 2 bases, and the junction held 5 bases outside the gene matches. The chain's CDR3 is CASSAQGANYGYTF. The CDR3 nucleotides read TGTGCCAGCTCGGCTCAGGGGGCGAACTATGGCTACACCTTC.

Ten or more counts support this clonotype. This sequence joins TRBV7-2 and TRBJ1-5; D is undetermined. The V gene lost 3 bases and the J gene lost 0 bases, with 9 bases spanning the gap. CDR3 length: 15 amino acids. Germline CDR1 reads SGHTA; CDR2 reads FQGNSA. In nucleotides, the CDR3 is TGTGCCAGCAGCTTGTCTAGGGATAGCAATCAGCCCCAGCATTTT. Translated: CASSLSRDSNQPQHF.

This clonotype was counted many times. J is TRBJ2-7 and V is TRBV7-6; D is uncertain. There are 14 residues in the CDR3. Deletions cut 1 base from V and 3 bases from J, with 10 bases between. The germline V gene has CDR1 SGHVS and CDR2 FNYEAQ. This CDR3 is CASSLGGTLYEQYF. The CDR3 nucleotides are TGTGCCAGCAGCTTAGGGGGAACCCTCTACGAGCAGTACTTC.

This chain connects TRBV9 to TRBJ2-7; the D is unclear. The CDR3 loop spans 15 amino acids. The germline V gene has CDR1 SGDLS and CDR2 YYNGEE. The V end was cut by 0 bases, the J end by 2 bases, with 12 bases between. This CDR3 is CASSVGPSPPYEQYF. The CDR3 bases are TGTGCCAGCAGCGTAGGTCCCAGTCCTCCCTACGAGCAGTACTTC.

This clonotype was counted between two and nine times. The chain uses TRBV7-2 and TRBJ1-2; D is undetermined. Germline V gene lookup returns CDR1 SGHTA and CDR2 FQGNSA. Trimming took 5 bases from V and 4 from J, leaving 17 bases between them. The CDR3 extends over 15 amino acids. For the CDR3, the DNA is TGTGCCAGCAGCCCCTCCGGCGGGCAGCCCTATGGCTACACCTTC. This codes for CASSPSGGQPYGYTF.

CDR3 in DNA: TGTGCCAGCAGCCCCCGAAGCGGGAGCGCAGATACGCAGTATTTT. Its translation: CASSPRSGSADTQYF. The chain combines TRBV11-2 with TRBJ2-3, with TRBD2 matching over 8 bases. The CDR3 has 15 amino acids. The V segment lost 5 bases and the J segment 4 bases; nucleotides outside the gene matches: 8. Per germline, CDR1 SGHAT and CDR2 FQNNGV.

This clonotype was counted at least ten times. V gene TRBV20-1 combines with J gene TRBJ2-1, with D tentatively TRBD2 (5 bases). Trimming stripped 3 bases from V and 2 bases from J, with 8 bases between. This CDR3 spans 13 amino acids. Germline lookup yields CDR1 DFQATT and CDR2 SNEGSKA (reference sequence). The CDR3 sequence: CSASQAAYNEQFF. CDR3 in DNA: TGCAGTGCTAGTCAAGCGGCCTACAATGAGCAGTTCTTC.